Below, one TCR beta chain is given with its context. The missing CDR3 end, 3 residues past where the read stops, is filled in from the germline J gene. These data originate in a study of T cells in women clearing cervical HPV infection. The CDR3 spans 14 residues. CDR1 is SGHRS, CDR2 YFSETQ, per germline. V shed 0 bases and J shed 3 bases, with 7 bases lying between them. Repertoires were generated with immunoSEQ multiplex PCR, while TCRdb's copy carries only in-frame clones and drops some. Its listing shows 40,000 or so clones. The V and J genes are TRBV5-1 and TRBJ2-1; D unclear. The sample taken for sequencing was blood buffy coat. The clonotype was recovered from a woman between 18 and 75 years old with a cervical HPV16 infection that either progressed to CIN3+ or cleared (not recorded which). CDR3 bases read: TGCGCCAGCAGCTTGGGTGGCAGCTACAATGAG. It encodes CASSLGGSYNE. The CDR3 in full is CASSLGGSYNEQFF.